Each of the 25 T cell receptor beta chains below was sequenced from the same sample in a study of blood T cell repertoires in COVID-19. Sequenced by immunoSEQ multiplex PCR; TCRdb stores in-frame clones only, minus some. This sample has roughly 180,000 clones, with about four fifths found just once. The specimen sequenced was PBMCs or T cells enriched from blood (not recorded which). The source of these receptors is a middle-aged man who had recovered from COVID-19.

The CDR3: CASSYKRTGDSAKNIQYF. Written as DNA, the CDR3 is TGTGCCAGCAGTTACAAGAGGACAGGGGATTCGGCCAAAAACATTCAGTACTTC. The chain recombines TRBV6-2 or TRBV6-3 with TRBJ2-4; 9 bases fit TRBD1. Unmatched junction bases numbered 9, after V lost 2 bases and J lost 1 base. Germline V lookup: CDR1 MNHEY, CDR2 SVGEGT. CDR3 size: 18 residues.

The J gene is TRBJ2-1, the V gene TRBV24-1; TRBD1 matches at 9 bases. Germline V gene data show CDR1 as KGHDR and CDR2 as SFDVKD. Losses at the gene ends were 2 bases for V and 10 bases for J; bases not matched to a gene: 11. This CDR3 is built from 16 residues. CDR3 amino acids: CATSDYDRGVGEEQFF. The CDR3, as DNA: TGTGCCACCAGTGATTATGACAGGGGGGTAGGTGAGGAGCAGTTCTTC.

This chain links TRBV19 with TRBJ1-6, with D possibly matching TRBD1 (5 bases). The germline CDR1 and CDR2 sequences are LNHDA and SQIVND (reference sequence). Trimming left V 5 bases short and J 7 bases short, with 12 bases between. This CDR3 has 14 residues. This chain's CDR3 is CASSATGGNSPLHF. Written as DNA, the CDR3 is TGTGCCAGTAGTGCGACCGGGGGAAATTCACCCCTCCACTTT.

The chain couples TRBV28 to TRBJ1-2; D gene uncertain. The CDR3 runs to 13 residues. Germline V lookup: CDR1 MDHEN, CDR2 SYDVKM. The V end lost 7 bases, the J end lost 4 bases, and 13 bases lay between the germline ends. The CDR3 sequence is CASTSGGFYGYTF. Here the CDR3 DNA reads TGTGCCAGCACAAGCGGCGGATTCTATGGCTACACCTTC.

This clone turned up a few times. The J gene is TRBJ2-1, the V gene TRBV7-8, with TRBD2 identical over 7 bases. The V segment lost 5 bases and the J segment 8 bases; nucleotides outside the gene matches: 9. CDR1 and CDR2 (germline): SGHVS, FQNEAQ. The CDR3 length is 14 residues. CDR3 protein: CASSPGGLVDEQFF. Here the CDR3 DNA reads TGTGCCAGCAGCCCGGGGGGACTTGTCGATGAGCAGTTCTTC. The full variable domain, its missing parts supplied by reference TRBV7-8 and TRBJ2-1, is GAGVSQSPRYKVAKRGQDVALRCDPISGHVSLFWYQQALGQGPEFLTYFQNEAQLDKSGLPSDRFFAERPEGSVSTLKIQRTQQEDSAVYLCASSPGGLVDEQFFGPGTRLTVL.

The V and J genes are TRBV10-3 and TRBJ2-7; 8 bases are shared with TRBD1. Per germline, CDR1 ENHRY and CDR2 SYGVKD. The CDR3 length is 11 residues. After removal of 11 bases from V and 5 bases from J, the junction contained 5 bases not matched to a gene. The CDR3 sequence: CAGGQGDEQYF. The CDR3 DNA reads as TGTGCCGGCGGACAGGGTGACGAGCAGTACTTC.

The chain couples TRBV23-1 to TRBJ1-5, with 8 bases identical to TRBD1. TRBV23-1 is an ORF for which the function is uncertain. V dropped 8 bases and J dropped 7; count of bases not matched to a gene: 7. There are 13 residues in the CDR3. CDR3 amino acids: CASPTGGQQPQHF. In DNA, the CDR3 is TGCGCCAGCCCTACAGGGGGGCAACAGCCCCAGCATTTT.

The chain uses TRBV18 and TRBJ1-1, with TRBD1 as a possible D gene (5 bases). CDR3 length: 16 amino acids. Germline values: CDR1 KGHSH, CDR2 LQKENI. The V and J ends lost 3 bases and 0 bases respectively, with 14 bases between them. Here the CDR3 DNA reads TGTGCCAGCTCACCCGGGGGGGGTATGGTGAACACTGAAGCTTTCTTT. It specifies CASSPGGGMVNTEAFF.

This rearrangement joins TRBV7-9 to TRBJ1-6; D gene uncertain. Trimming removed 3 bases from V and 10 bases from J, with 7 bases in between. The CDR3 is made up of 12 amino acids. CDR1 SEHNR and CDR2 FQNEAQ come from the germline V gene (reference sequence). The CDR3 here is CASSLSSSPLHF. CDR3 coding DNA: TGTGCCAGCAGCTTGAGTTCCTCACCCCTCCACTTT.

The chain employs TRBV11-2 and TRBJ1-1, with 7 positions matching TRBD1. The junction had 7 bases not matched to a gene; V was cut back by 5 bases and J by 1 base. Germline CDR1 is SGHAT and CDR2 is FQNNGV. This CDR3 is built from 15 residues. The DNA of the CDR3 is TGTGCCAGCAGCACAGGAGGGGGCGCGAACACTGAAGCTTTCTTT. Translation gives CASSTGGGANTEAFF.

The chain links TRBV4-1 to TRBJ1-1; perhaps TRBD1 as D (5 bases). The CDR3 is 15 residues long. CDR1 and CDR2 from the germline V gene are MGHRA and YSYEKL. V shed 3 bases and J shed 10 bases, with 21 bases lying between them. The CDR3, as DNA: TGCGCCAGCAGCCAGACCGGGACTCCTTTCTGGGGAGCTTTCTTT. Translating gives CASSQTGTPFWGAFF.

The rearrangement links TRBV6-5 to TRBJ2-3; 8 bases fit TRBD2. Germline CDR1 reads MNHEY; CDR2 reads SVGAGI. The CDR3 extends over 15 amino acids. Losses at the gene ends were 5 bases for V and 7 bases for J; bases not matched to a gene: 11. CDR3 bases: TGTGCCAGCAGTCCCGCGGCGGTAGCGGGGTATACGCAGTATTTT. Amino acid sequence: CASSPAAVAGYTQYF.

The rearrangement joins TRBV14 to TRBJ2-1, with TRBD1 matching over 10 bases. CDR1 is SGHDN and CDR2 is FVKESK in the germline V gene. The CDR3 covers 14 residues. V lost 3 bases to trimming and J lost 12 bases; unmatched junction nucleotides: 8. The CDR3 nucleotides read TGTGCCAGCAGCCATTCAAAGGGACAGGGGACGCAGTTCTTC. Its translation: CASSHSKGQGTQFF. Complete variable domain (other parts from reference TRBV14 and TRBJ2-1): EAGVTQFPSHSVIEKGQTVTLRCDPISGHDNLYWYRRVMGKEIKFLLHFVKESKQDESGMPNNRFLAERTGGTYSTLKVQPAELEDSGVYFCASSHSKGQGTQFFGPGTRLTVL.

The rearrangement links TRBV7-3 to TRBJ1-1; D ambiguous. The germline CDR1 and CDR2 sequences are SGHTA and FQGTGA. There are 15 residues in the CDR3. V lost 1 base and J 1 base, leaving 10 bases between the germline ends. This chain's CDR3 is CASSLRAEGNTEAFF. CDR3 DNA sequence: TGTGCCAGCAGCTTAAGGGCCGAAGGGAACACTGAAGCTTTCTTT.

The chain joins TRBV18 to TRBJ2-3; D gene ambiguous. Germline V gene data show CDR1 as KGHSH and CDR2 as LQKENI. The CDR3 spans 15 residues. Trimming removed 0 bases from V and 2 bases from J, with 9 bases in between. The CDR3 bases are TGTGCCAGCTCACCACCGGTGAGGCTCACAGATACGCAGTATTTT. This codes for CASSPPVRLTDTQYF.

The V and J genes are TRBV5-4 and TRBJ2-1; possible D gene TRBD2, 6 bases. Germline CDR1 SGHNT, CDR2 YYREEE (reference sequence). This CDR3 has 15 amino acids. With 1 base removed from V and 2 bases from J, the gap between germline ends came to 10 bases. The CDR3 nucleotides are TGTGCCAGCAGCTTGTCGGGAGTTCCCTACAATGAGCAGTTCTTC. Translating gives CASSLSGVPYNEQFF.

The rearrangement joins TRBV6-5 to TRBJ2-5; the match to TRBD1 covers 11 bases. V dropped 2 bases and J dropped 5; count of bases not matched to a gene: 4. The CDR3 is 15 residues long. The germline V gene encodes CDR1 MNHEY and CDR2 SVGAGI. The DNA for the CDR3 is TGTGCCAGCAGTTACGAGGACAGGGGGCGGGAGACCCAGTACTTC. It yields the protein CASSYEDRGRETQYF.

The CDR3 protein is CASSLNPQGKETQYF. The CDR3 DNA sequence: TGTGCCAGCAGCTTAAACCCCCAGGGGAAAGAGACCCAGTACTTC. This sequence joins TRBV7-2 and TRBJ2-5; tentative D call: TRBD1 (6 bases). The CDR3 sequence is 15 residues long. V was cut by 2 bases and J by 3 bases, with 13 bases left in between. CDR1 is SGHTA, CDR2 FQGNSA, per germline.

The chain is built from TRBV12-3 or TRBV12-4 and TRBJ1-2; weak D call: TRBD1 (6 bases). The CDR3 contains 13 residues. Trimming shortened V by 3 bases and J by 7 bases, and 12 bases separated the two germline ends. The CDR3 DNA follows: TGTGCCAGCAGTTTCCGGGGGGCGTTTGGCTACACCTTC. This translates into CASSFRGAFGYTF.

This clone appeared once. This rearrangement joins TRBV19 to TRBJ1-1; D is possibly TRBD1 (5 bases). Trimming shortened V by 6 bases and J by 11 bases, and 19 bases separated the two germline ends. The CDR3 sequence is 13 residues long. Per germline, CDR1 LNHDA and CDR2 SQIVND (reference sequence). This CDR3 is CASSETGTGNAFF. For the CDR3, the DNA is TGTGCCAGTAGCGAGACGGGTACAGGTAATGCTTTCTTT.

This chain connects TRBV3-1 (or the pseudogene TRBV3-2) to TRBJ1-4, with a weak D call TRBD1 (6 bases). This CDR3 region has 14 residues. CDR1 and CDR2 (germline): LGHDT, YNNKEL (reference sequence). The ends were cut back, 5 bases at V and 7 bases at J, with 14 bases in the middle. The CDR3 is CASSYWQGTEKLFF. The DNA of the CDR3 is TGTGCCAGCAGCTACTGGCAGGGGACTGAAAAACTGTTTTTT.

CDR3 nucleotides: TGTGCCAGCAGCCTACAGGGGTCCTATAATTCACCCCTCCACTTT. This encodes CASSLQGSYNSPLHF. This chain connects TRBV13 to TRBJ1-6, with 7 nucleotides matching TRBD1. This CDR3 region has 15 residues. Germline CDR1 PRHDT, CDR2 FYEKMQ (reference sequence). V was clipped by 5 bases and J by 1 base; unmatched bases: 2.

The V gene is TRBV25-1, the J gene TRBJ2-4; TRBD2 agrees at 9 bases. CDR1 is MGHDK, CDR2 SYGVNS, per germline. The V and J ends lost 1 base and 9 bases, in that order; junction bases with no gene match: 7. CDR3 length: 15 residues. Written as DNA, the CDR3 is TGTGCCAGCAGTGAATCTAGCGGGACCTTCAGCATTCAGTACTTC. The encoded protein is CASSESSGTFSIQYF.

To note about this clone: A junction end diverges from the germline sequence, so it may reflect a read error. The chain links TRBV19 to TRBJ1-4; D is uncertain. The CDR3 sequence is 14 residues long. Germline CDR1 LNHDA, CDR2 SQIVND (reference sequence). The CDR3 region is CASMPYSTNEKLFF. The CDR3 DNA reads TGCGCGAGTATGCCCTATTCAACTAATGAAAAACTGTTTTTT.

This chain joins TRBV2 and TRBJ2-1, with D hard to call. From germline, CDR1 is SNHLY and CDR2 FYNNEI. V dropped 5 bases and J dropped 10 bases, with 12 bases sitting between them. CDR3 length equals 12 residues. CDR3 bases: TGTGCCAGCAGTACCGCGTTCGAGGAGCAGTTCTTC. It specifies CASSTAFEEQFF.